The 19 T cell receptor beta chains listed next were all sequenced from one sample in a study of blood T cell repertoires in COVID-19. The assay was immunoSEQ multiplex PCR, and TCRdb's table has in-frame clones only and misses some. The sample holds 490,000 or so clones, more than 75% seen once. The sample consisted of PBMCs or T cells enriched from blood (not recorded which). Receptors were obtained from a woman in her thirties or forties who had recovered from COVID-19.

J is TRBJ2-5 and V is TRBV7-8; 8 bases map to TRBD1. This CDR3 spans 15 amino acids. V lost 6 bases, J lost 1 base, and 7 bases stayed unmatched. Germline loops: CDR1 SGHVS, CDR2 FQNEAQ. CDR3 sequence (DNA): TGTGCCAGCAGGGACAGGGATAGGGTCCAAGAGACCCAGTACTTC. Translation: CASRDRDRVQETQYF.

The chain employs TRBV11-3 and TRBJ2-1, with 10 bases matching TRBD2. Germline values: CDR1 SGHNT, CDR2 YENEEA. This CDR3 is 15 amino acids long. V trimming: 4 bases; J trimming: 4 bases; junction bases outside the gene matches: 4. The DNA for the CDR3 is TGTGCCAGCAGCTCTAGCGGGAGTTTGTACAATGAGCAGTTCTTC. Its translation is CASSSSGSLYNEQFF.

The chain is built from TRBV27 and TRBJ1-1; D is uncertain. V was clipped by 2 bases and J by 1 base, with 11 bases between them. CDR1 and CDR2 (germline): MNHEY, SMNVEV (reference sequence). The length of the CDR3 is 15 residues. The CDR3 sequence is CASSLGVSGNTEAFF. The CDR3 nucleotides are TGTGCCAGCAGTTTAGGAGTCAGCGGGAACACTGAAGCTTTCTTT.

This clone has just one count. This sequence joins TRBV4-3 and TRBJ1-5, with D unclear. V lost 0 bases and J lost 0, with 9 bases in between. The CDR3 spans 16 residues. Germline CDR1 is LGHNA and CDR2 is YSLEER. The CDR3 here is CASSQDWLYSNQPQHF. The DNA for the CDR3 is TGCGCCAGCAGCCAAGATTGGCTTTATAGCAATCAGCCCCAGCATTTT.

DNA for the CDR3: TGTGCCTGGGCGCGAGGGGCTAGCGGGACAAGTCGAACGCAGTATTTT. Amino acids: CAWARGASGTSRTQYF. The chain is built from TRBV30 and TRBJ2-3; TRBD2 aligns across 9 bases. Germline V CDR1 and CDR2: GTSNPN, SVGIG (reference sequence). Trimming removed 5 bases from V and 9 bases from J; junction bases left unmatched: 18. This CDR3 contains 16 residues.

This clone was observed a handful of times. V usage is TRBV4-3 and J usage is TRBJ1-2, with D unclear. V dropped 0 bases and J dropped 5 bases, with 16 bases sitting between them. Germline assignment: CDR1 LGHNA and CDR2 YSLEER. This CDR3 contains 16 residues. CDR3 nucleotides: TGCGCCAGCAGCCAAGAGGGAGCCGGCTTACTTTATGGCTACACCTTC. It encodes CASSQEGAGLLYGYTF.

The chain employs TRBV7-2 and TRBJ2-5; 10 bases fit TRBD2. The CDR3 consists of 13 residues. V was pared by 5 bases and J by 3 bases, with 0 bases of the junction left unmatched. Germline lookup yields CDR1 SGHTA and CDR2 FQGNSA. CDR3 sequence reads: CASSGLAEETQYF. In DNA form, the CDR3 reads TGTGCCAGCAGCGGACTAGCGGAAGAGACCCAGTACTTC.

This chain links TRBV19 with TRBJ1-4; D unclear. The germline gives CDR1 LNHDA, CDR2 SQIVND (reference sequence). Trimming shortened V by 6 bases and J by 3 bases, and 14 bases separated the two germline ends. The CDR3 consists of 15 residues. The CDR3 DNA sequence: TGTGCCAGTAGCAATCACTTTGGTTCTAATGAAAAACTGTTTTTT. It encodes CASSNHFGSNEKLFF.

V and J are TRBV7-9 and TRBJ2-1, with 9 positions matching TRBD2. The CDR3 contains 16 residues. Per the germline V gene, CDR1 is SEHNR and CDR2 is FQNEAQ (reference sequence). The trim removed 5 bases at V and 7 bases at J, leaving 12 bases unmatched. The CDR3 sequence is CASSLLSGTSFNEQFF. The CDR3 bases are TGTGCCAGCAGCCTACTCTCCGGGACTAGCTTTAATGAGCAGTTCTTC.

The V and J genes are TRBV5-1 and TRBJ2-1, with 13 positions matching TRBD2. CDR1 SGHRS and CDR2 YFSETQ come from the germline V gene. The length of the CDR3 is 18 residues. The trim removed 4 bases at V and 5 bases at J, leaving 12 bases unmatched. The CDR3 nucleotides are TGCGCCAGCAGCCAAACTAACGGACTAGCGGGAGTGGACAATGAGCAGTTCTTC. The encoded protein is CASSQTNGLAGVDNEQFF. The full variable domain, rest sourced from reference TRBV5-1 and TRBJ2-1, is KAGVTQTPRYLIKTRGQQVTLSCSPISGHRSVSWYQQTPGQGLQFLFEYFSETQRNKGNFPGRFSGRQFSNSRSEMNVSTLELGDSALYLCASSQTNGLAGVDNEQFFGPGTRLTVL.

V and J are TRBV14 and TRBJ1-1; the D gene is possibly TRBD1 (6 bases). The CDR3 extends over 17 amino acids. V was pared by 0 bases and J by 3 bases, with 17 bases between. CDR1 is SGHDN and CDR2 is FVKESK in the germline V gene. The CDR3 sequence: CASSQDVRAGDDTEAFF. CDR3 bases: TGTGCCAGCAGCCAAGACGTCCGGGCAGGGGACGACACTGAAGCTTTCTTT.

The gene calls are TRBV5-4 and TRBJ2-2, with 7 bases that match TRBD2. V shed 2 bases and J 0 bases; nucleotides not matched to a gene: 4. The CDR3 length is 16 residues. From germline, CDR1 is SGHNT and CDR2 YYREEE (reference sequence). This CDR3 reads CASSLPGLPNTGELFF. The CDR3 bases are TGTGCCAGCAGCTTACCGGGACTACCGAACACCGGGGAGCTGTTTTTT. The variable domain in full, completed from reference TRBV5-4 and TRBJ2-2, reads ETGVTQSPTHLIKTRGQQVTLRCSSQSGHNTVSWYQQALGQGPQFIFQYYREEENGRGNFPPRFSGLQFPNYSSELNVNALELDDSALYLCASSLPGLPNTGELFFGEGSRLTVL.

The chain links TRBV9 to TRBJ2-5; the D is unclear. Trimming took off 1 base at V and 4 bases at J, with 5 bases between the two ends. The CDR3 is 12 residues long. Germline V gene sequence: CDR1 SGDLS, CDR2 YYNGEE. CDR3 sequence reads: CASSVSGETQYF. The CDR3 bases are TGTGCCAGCAGCGTATCAGGAGAGACCCAGTACTTC.

This chain joins TRBV19 and TRBJ2-3, with 8 bases identical to TRBD2. CDR1 is LNHDA, CDR2 SQIVND, per germline (reference sequence). Unmatched junction bases numbered 12, after V lost 9 bases and J lost 1 base. There are 16 residues in the CDR3. This CDR3 reads CASRGSGRRGTDTQYF. CDR3 in DNA: TGTGCCAGCCGCGGCAGCGGGAGAAGAGGCACAGATACGCAGTATTTT.

DNA for the CDR3: TGTGCCAGCCTAGAACAGGGGGCGCCGGACACTGAAGCTTTCTTT. It specifies CASLEQGAPDTEAFF. The genes are TRBV13 and TRBJ1-1, with 9 nucleotides matching TRBD1. With V trimmed by 8 bases and J by 3 bases, 10 bases remained unmatched. Germline values: CDR1 PRHDT, CDR2 FYEKMQ (reference sequence). The CDR3 has 15 residues.

The chain links TRBV3-1 (or the pseudogene TRBV3-2) to TRBJ1-3; 7 nucleotides agree with TRBD1. The CDR3 spans 18 residues. V was clipped by 0 bases and J by 0 bases; unmatched bases: 8. The V gene's germline CDR1 is LGHDT and CDR2 YNNKEL (reference sequence). DNA of the CDR3: TGTGCCAGCAGCCAAGAGGGACAGTCTCGACTCTCTGGAAACACCATATATTTT. Residues: CASSQEGQSRLSGNTIYF.

This clone has only a few counts. The rearrangement links TRBV29-1 to TRBJ2-2; D might be TRBD1 (6 bases). Trimming shortened V by 1 base and J by 4 bases, and 16 bases separated the two germline ends. Germline V gene lookup returns CDR1 SQVTM and CDR2 ANQGSEA. The CDR3 loop spans 16 amino acids. The chain's CDR3 is CSVEGGGGLGTGELFF. In DNA form, the CDR3 reads TGCAGCGTTGAAGGGGGTGGGGGCTTGGGCACCGGGGAGCTGTTTTTT.

The chain employs TRBV11-2 and TRBJ2-1; 8 nucleotides line up with TRBD2. The J segment lost 9 bases and the V segment lost 5 bases, leaving 6 bases of the junction unmatched. Per germline, CDR1 SGHAT and CDR2 FQNNGV. The CDR3 covers 13 residues. The CDR3 reads CASSTGGRGEQFF. CDR3 coding DNA: TGTGCCAGCAGCACGGGAGGGCGGGGTGAGCAGTTCTTC.

The genes are TRBV12-5 and TRBJ2-7, with TRBD1 identical over 10 bases. The germline V gene has CDR1 LGHNT and CDR2 FRNRAP. Losses at the gene ends were 5 bases for V and 3 bases for J; bases not matched to a gene: 4. This CDR3 comprises 14 residues. CDR3 DNA sequence: TGTGCTAGTGGTACTCGGGACAGGGGCTACGAGCAGTACTTC. This sequence encodes CASGTRDRGYEQYF. The whole variable domain, filled in from reference TRBV12-5 and TRBJ2-7, reads DARVTQTPRHKVTEMGQEVTMRCQPILGHNTVFWYRQTMMQGLELLAYFRNRAPLDDSGMPKDRFSAEMPDATLATLKIQPSEPRDSAVYFCASGTRDRGYEQYFGPGTRLTVT.